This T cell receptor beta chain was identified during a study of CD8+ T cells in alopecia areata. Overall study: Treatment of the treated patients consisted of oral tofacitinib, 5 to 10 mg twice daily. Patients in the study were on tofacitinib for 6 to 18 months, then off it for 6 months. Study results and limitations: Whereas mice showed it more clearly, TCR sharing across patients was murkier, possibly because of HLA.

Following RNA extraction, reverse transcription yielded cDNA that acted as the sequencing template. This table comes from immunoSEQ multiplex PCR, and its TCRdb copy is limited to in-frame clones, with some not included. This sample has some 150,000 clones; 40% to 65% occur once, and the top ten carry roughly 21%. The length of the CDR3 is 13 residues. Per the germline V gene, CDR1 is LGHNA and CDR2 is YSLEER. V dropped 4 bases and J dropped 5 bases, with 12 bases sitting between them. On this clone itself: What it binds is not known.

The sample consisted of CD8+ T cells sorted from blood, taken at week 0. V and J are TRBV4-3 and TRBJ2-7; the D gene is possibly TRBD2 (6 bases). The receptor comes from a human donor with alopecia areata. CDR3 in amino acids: CASSPGLGDEQYF. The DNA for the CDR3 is TGCGCCAGCAGCCCGGGACTCGGGGACGAGCAGTACTTC.